This is a list of T cell receptor beta chains from one sample in a study of blood T cell repertoires in COVID-19. TCRdb's copy holds only in-frame clones and misses some; the assay was immunoSEQ multiplex PCR. The sample lists under 150,000 clones, more than 80% occurring once. Sequencing used peripheral blood. The source is a woman in her sixties with COVID-19, enrolled during active disease. Each CDR3 is given with its conserved first and last residue. The D gene is left open where the match is weak. Not every row has a clone size; where given, it reads once, few, many or a size class.

abundance	v_gene	j_gene	d_gene	CDR3aa	CDR3nt
once	TRBV7-3	TRBJ2-3	TRBD1	CASSPTGDSDTQYF	TGTGCCAGCAGCCCGACAGGGGATTCAGATACGCAGTATTTT
NA	TRBV5-1	TRBJ2-7	TRBD1	CASSLAGQGGYEQYF	TGCGCCAGCAGCTTGGCCGGACAGGGAGGATACGAGCAGTACTTC
few	TRBV5-4	TRBJ2-5	TRBD2	CASSPGRSSGGQETQYF	TGTGCCAGCAGCCCCGGAAGGTCTAGCGGGGGGCAAGAGACCCAGTACTTC
NA	TRBV30	TRBJ2-1	TRBD2	CACRGGGGAVFQFF	TGTGCCTGTAGAGGTGGCGGGGGGGCGGTATTTCAGTTCTTC
NA	TRBV18	TRBJ2-2	TRBD1	CASSPRAGQGSTGELFF	TGTGCCAGCTCACCACGGGCCGGACAGGGGTCCACCGGGGAGCTGTTTTTT
NA	TRBV2	TRBJ2-7	NA	CASRVLYEQYF	TGTGCCAGCCGTGTCCTCTACGAGCAGTACTTC
NA	TRBV7-9	TRBJ2-1	TRBD2	CASSPWLAGYNEQFF	TGTGCCAGCAGCCCTTGGCTAGCGGGCTACAATGAGCAGTTCTTC
NA	TRBV7-9	TRBJ2-7	TRBD1	CASSSGTGVTYEQYF	TGTGCCAGCAGTTCCGGGACAGGGGTGACCTACGAGCAGTACTTC
once	TRBV4-1	TRBJ1-1	NA	CASSPRHSYAMNTEAFF	TGCGCCAGCAGCCCTCGCCACAGCTATGCGATGAACACTGAAGCTTTCTTT
NA	TRBV10-3	TRBJ1-5	TRBD1	CASSPGTGDQPQHF	TGTGCCAGCTCACCCGGGACAGGGGATCAGCCCCAGCATTTT
NA	TRBV5-1	TRBJ1-1	NA	CASSPRSGMNTEAFF	TGCGCCAGCAGCCCGAGGTCAGGGATGAACACTGAAGCTTTCTTT
NA	TRBV14	TRBJ1-4	NA	CASNINGERDEKLFF	TGTGCCAGCAATATCAACGGGGAGAGAGATGAAAAACTGTTTTTT
NA	TRBV7-9	TRBJ2-2	NA	CASNKESGELFF	TGTGCCAGCAACAAGGAGTCCGGGGAGCTGTTTTTT
NA	TRBV13	TRBJ2-3	TRBD2	CASTLSTSGPRADTQYF	TGTGCCAGCACCTTATCGACTAGCGGGCCTCGAGCGGATACGCAGTATTTT
NA	TRBV5-1	TRBJ1-2	TRBD1	CASSSTGGIDYGYTF	TGCGCCAGCAGCTCAACAGGGGGCATAGACTATGGCTACACCTTC
NA	TRBV5-1	TRBJ1-5	NA	CASSLRSARGPQHF	TGCGCCAGCAGCTTGAGGTCAGCCCGGGGGCCCCAGCATTTT
NA	TRBV7-9	TRBJ1-4	NA	CASSLVGGREKLFF	TGTGCCAGCAGCTTAGTGGGGGGGCGTGAAAAACTGTTTTTT
NA	TRBV6-5	TRBJ2-1	TRBD1	CASSTGGQNEQFF	TGTGCCAGCAGTACAGGGGGCCAGAATGAGCAGTTCTTC
NA	TRBV10-3	TRBJ1-2	NA	CAISDIDRYGYTF	TGTGCCATCAGTGATATCGACAGATATGGCTACACCTTC
few	TRBV10-3	TRBJ2-7	TRBD2	CAIKPGLAGGQSSYEQYF	TGTGCCATCAAGCCGGGACTAGCGGGGGGCCAGAGCTCCTACGAGCAGTACTTC
once	TRBV7-8	TRBJ1-1	NA	CASSEGGRRLMNTEAFF	TGTGCCAGCTCCGAGGGGGGGCGCCGATTAATGAACACTGAAGCTTTCTTT
NA	TRBV19	TRBJ1-2	NA	CATQPPQAGLTPNYGYTF	TGTGCCACTCAACCGCCCCAAGCGGGGCTCACCCCTAACTATGGCTACACCTTC
NA	TRBV7-2	TRBJ1-2	NA	CASSLDAGKNYGYTF	TGTGCCAGCAGCTTAGACGCGGGGAAGAACTATGGCTACACCTTC
NA	TRBV12-3/TRBV12-4	TRBJ1-2	NA	CASRAQGYYGYTF	TGTGCCAGCAGGGCTCAGGGGTACTATGGCTACACCTTC
NA	TRBV5-5	TRBJ1-3	NA	CASARAGSIASSGNTIYF	TGTGCCTCGGCGAGGGCAGGTTCGATAGCGAGCTCTGGAAACACCATATATTTT
NA	TRBV6-5	TRBJ1-2	NA	CASSYSPGSYGYTF	TGTGCCAGCAGTTACTCTCCGGGGAGCTATGGCTACACCTTC
NA	TRBV13	TRBJ1-3	TRBD1	CASRNRGRVSGNTIYF	TGTGCCAGCAGAAACAGGGGTAGAGTCTCTGGAAACACCATATATTTT
once	TRBV5-1	TRBJ2-6	NA	CASSPGPVSGANVLTF	TGCGCCAGCAGCCCTGGGCCCGTCTCTGGGGCCAACGTCCTGACTTTC
NA	TRBV5-1	TRBJ1-1	TRBD1	CASSPAGTENTEAFF	TGCGCCAGCAGCCCAGCCGGGACAGAGAACACTGAAGCTTTCTTT